What follows describes a single T cell receptor (beta chain). Primers included in the PCR were 60 Vbeta and 13 Jbeta primers. TCRdb's copy holds only in-frame clones and misses some; the assay was immunoSEQ multiplex PCR. Here the sample table reports 65,000 to 85,000 clones. The sample comes from a study of cytomegalovirus exposure and HLA in healthy donors. Sequencing was done on a sample of PBMCs. The sequence was obtained from a woman aged 30 to 39 in good health and CMV-seronegative.

The chain's CDR3 is CASSLESGTAFNEQFF. The DNA of the CDR3 is TGCGCCAGCAGCTTGGAATCCGGGACTGCATTCAATGAGCAGTTCTTC. V usage is TRBV5-1 and J usage is TRBJ2-1; possible D gene TRBD2, 6 bases. Trimming cost V 0 bases and J 6 bases, with 16 bases left between them. The germline V gene has CDR1 SGHRS and CDR2 YFSETQ. The CDR3 loop spans 16 amino acids.